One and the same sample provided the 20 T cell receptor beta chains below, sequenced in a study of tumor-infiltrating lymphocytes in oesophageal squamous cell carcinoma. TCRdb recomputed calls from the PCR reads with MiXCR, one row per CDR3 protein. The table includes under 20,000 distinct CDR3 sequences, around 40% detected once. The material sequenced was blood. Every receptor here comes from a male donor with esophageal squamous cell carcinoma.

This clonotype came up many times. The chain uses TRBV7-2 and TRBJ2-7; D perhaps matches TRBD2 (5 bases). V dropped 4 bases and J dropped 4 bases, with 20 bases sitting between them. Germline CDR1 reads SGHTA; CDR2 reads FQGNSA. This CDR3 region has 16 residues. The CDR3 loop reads CASSSPLGRVRYEQYF. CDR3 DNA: TGTGCCAGCAGCTCCCCCCTAGGGCGGGTCCGGTACGAGCAGTACTTC.

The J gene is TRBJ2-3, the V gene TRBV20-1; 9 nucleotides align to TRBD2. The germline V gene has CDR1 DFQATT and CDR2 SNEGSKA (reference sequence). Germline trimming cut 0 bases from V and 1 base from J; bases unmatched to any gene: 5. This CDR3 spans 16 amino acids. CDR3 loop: CSARDQSSGGTDTQYF. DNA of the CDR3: TGCAGTGCTAGAGATCAATCTAGCGGGGGCACAGATACGCAGTATTTT.

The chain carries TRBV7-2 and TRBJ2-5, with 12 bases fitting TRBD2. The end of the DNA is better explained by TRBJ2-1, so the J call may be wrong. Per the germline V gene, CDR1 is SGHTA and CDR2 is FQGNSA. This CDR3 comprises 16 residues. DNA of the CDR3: TGTGCCAGCAGCTGGACTAGCGGGAACCTATACAATGAGCAGTTCTTC. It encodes CASSWTSGNLYNEQFF.

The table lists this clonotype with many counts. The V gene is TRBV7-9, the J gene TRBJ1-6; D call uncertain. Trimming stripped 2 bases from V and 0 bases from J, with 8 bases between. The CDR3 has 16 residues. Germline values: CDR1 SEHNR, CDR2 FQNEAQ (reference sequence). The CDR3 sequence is CASSLSWSSYNSPLHF. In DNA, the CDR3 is TGTGCCAGCAGCTTATCATGGAGCTCCTATAATTCACCCCTCCACTTT.

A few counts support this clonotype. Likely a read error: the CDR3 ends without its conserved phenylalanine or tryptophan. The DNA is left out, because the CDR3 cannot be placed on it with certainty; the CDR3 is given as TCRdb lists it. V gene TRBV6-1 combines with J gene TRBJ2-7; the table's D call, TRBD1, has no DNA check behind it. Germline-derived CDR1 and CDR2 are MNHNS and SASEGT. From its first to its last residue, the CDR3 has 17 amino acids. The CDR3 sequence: CASSQTLQGRYGYTFGS.

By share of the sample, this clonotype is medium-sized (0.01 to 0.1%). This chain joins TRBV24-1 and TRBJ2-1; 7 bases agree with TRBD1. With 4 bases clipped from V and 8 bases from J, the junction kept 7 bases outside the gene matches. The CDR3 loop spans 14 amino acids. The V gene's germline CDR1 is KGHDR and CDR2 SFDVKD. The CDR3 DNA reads TGTGCCACCAGTGACCCAAGACAGGGCTATGAGCAGTTCTTC. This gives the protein CATSDPRQGYEQFF.

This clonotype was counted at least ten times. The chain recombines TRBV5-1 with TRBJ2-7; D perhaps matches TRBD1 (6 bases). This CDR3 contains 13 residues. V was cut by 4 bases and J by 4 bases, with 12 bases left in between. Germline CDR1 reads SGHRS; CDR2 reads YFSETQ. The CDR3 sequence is CASSNAQGYEQYF. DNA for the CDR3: TGCGCCAGCAGCAACGCACAGGGATACGAGCAGTACTTC.

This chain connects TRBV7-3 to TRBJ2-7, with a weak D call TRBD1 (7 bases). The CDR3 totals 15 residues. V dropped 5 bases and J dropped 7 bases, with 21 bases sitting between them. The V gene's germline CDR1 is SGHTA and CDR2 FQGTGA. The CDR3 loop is CASSHAGQSYNEQYF. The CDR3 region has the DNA TGTGCCAGCAGCCACGCGGGACAGTCCTACAATGAGCAGTACTTC.

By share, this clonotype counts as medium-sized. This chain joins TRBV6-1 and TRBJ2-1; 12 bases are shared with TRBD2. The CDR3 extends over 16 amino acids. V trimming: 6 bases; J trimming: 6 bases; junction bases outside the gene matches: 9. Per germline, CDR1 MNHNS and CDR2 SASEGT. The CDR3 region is CASRYTTSGRGNEQFF. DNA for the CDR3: TGTGCCAGCAGGTATACGACTAGCGGGAGAGGCAATGAGCAGTTCTTC.

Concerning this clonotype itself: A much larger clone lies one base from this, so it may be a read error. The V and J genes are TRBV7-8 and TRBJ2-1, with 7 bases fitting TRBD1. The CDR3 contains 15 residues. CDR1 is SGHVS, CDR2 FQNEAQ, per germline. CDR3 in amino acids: CASSQRDSSYNEQLF. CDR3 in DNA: TGTGCCAGCAGCCAAAGGGACAGCTCCTACAATGAGCAGTTGTTC.

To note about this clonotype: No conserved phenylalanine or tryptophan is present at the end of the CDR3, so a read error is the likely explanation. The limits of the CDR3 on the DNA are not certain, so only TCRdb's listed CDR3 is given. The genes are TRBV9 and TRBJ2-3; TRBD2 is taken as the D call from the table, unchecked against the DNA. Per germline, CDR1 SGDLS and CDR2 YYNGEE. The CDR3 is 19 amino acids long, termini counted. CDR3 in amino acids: CASSVEPRYGRGNEQYFGP.

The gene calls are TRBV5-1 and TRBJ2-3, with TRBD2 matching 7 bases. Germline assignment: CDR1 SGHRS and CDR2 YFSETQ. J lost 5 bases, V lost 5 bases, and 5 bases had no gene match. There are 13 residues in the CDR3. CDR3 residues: CASRGGIGDTQYF. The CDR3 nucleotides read TGCGCCAGCAGGGGAGGGATCGGAGATACGCAGTATTTT.

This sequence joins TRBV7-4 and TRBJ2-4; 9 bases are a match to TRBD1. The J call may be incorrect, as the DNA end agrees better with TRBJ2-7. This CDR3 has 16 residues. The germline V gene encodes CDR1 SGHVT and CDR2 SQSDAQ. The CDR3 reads CASSLVRTGASYEQYF. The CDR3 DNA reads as TGTGCCAGCAGCTTAGTGAGGACAGGGGCTAGCTACGAGCAGTACTTC.

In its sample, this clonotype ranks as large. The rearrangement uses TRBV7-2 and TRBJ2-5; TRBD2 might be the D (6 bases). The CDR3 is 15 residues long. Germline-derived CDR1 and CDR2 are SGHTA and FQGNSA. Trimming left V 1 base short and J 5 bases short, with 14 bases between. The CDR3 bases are TGTGCCAGCAGCTTAGATGCTAGCGTAGTCGAGACCCAGTACTTC. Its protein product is CASSLDASVVETQYF. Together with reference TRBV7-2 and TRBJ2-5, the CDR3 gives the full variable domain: GAGVSQSPSNKVTEKGKDVELRCDPISGHTALYWYRQSLGQGLEFLIYFQGNSAPDKSGLPSDRFSAERTGGSVSTLTIQRTQQEDSAVYLCASSLDASVVETQYFGPGTRLLVL.

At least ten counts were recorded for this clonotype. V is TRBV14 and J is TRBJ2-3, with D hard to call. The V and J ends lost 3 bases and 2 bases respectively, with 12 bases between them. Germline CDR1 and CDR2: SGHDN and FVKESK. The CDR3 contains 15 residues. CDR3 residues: CASSHAEALTDTQYF. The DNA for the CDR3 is TGTGCCAGCAGCCACGCGGAAGCGCTCACAGATACGCAGTATTTT. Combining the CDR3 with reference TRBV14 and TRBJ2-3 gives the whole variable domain EAGVTQFPSHSVIEKGQTVTLRCDPISGHDNLYWYRRVMGKEIKFLLHFVKESKQDESGMPNNRFLAERTGGTYSTLKVQPAELEDSGVYFCASSHAEALTDTQYFGPGTRLTVL.

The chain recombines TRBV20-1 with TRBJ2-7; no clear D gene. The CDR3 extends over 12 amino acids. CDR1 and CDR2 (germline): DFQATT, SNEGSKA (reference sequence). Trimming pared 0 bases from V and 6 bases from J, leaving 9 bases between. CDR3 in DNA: TGCAGTGCTAGAGATAGACATGGCGAGCAGTACTTC. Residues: CSARDRHGEQYF.

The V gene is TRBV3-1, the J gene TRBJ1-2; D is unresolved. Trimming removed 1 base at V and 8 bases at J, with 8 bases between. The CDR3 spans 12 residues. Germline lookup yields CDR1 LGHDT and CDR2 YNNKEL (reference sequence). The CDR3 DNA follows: TGTGCCAGCAGCCAAGTATCGAAGGGCTACACCTTC. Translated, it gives CASSQVSKGYTF.

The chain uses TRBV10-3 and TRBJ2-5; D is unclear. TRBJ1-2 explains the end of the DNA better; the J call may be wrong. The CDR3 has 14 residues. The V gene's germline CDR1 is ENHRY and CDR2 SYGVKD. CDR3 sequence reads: CAISELPENYGYTF. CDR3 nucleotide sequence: TGTGCCATCAGTGAACTTCCAGAGAACTATGGCTACACCTTC.

The CDR3 DNA reads TGTGCCACCAGTGATCCTCCCAATGAAAAACTGTTTTTT. This gives the protein CATSDPPNEKLFF. The J gene is TRBJ1-4, the V gene TRBV24-1; unclear D gene. The V gene's germline CDR1 is KGHDR and CDR2 SFDVKD. This CDR3 region has 13 residues. V lost 3 bases and J lost 5, with 6 bases in between.

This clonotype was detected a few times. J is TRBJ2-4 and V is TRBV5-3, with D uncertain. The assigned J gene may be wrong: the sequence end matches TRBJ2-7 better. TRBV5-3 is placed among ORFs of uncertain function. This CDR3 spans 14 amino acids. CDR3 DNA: TGTGCCAGCAGCGTCGGCCCTGGAGCCTACGAGCAGTACTTC. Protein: CASSVGPGAYEQYF.